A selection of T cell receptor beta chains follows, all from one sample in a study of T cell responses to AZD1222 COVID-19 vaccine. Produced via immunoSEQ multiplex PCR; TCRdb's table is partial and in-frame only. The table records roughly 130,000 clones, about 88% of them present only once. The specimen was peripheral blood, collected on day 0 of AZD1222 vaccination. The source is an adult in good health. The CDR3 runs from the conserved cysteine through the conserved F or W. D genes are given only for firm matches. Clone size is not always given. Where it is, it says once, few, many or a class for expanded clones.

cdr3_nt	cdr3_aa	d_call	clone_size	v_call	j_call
TGTGCCAGCAGTTACTCGAGTAAACGGGATCAGGGCTCTGCTTTCTTT	CASSYSSKRDQGSAFF	NA	NA	TRBV6-5	TRBJ1-1
TGTGCCAGTAGTGGAATGGACAGCCTTGAGAACACTGAAGCTTTCTTT	CASSGMDSLENTEAFF	NA	few	TRBV19	TRBJ1-1
TGTGCCAGCAGTCTCTCCGTGGGGGTCCGTTACGAGCAGTACTTC	CASSLSVGVRYEQYF	NA	NA	TRBV28	TRBJ2-7
TGTGCCAGCAGGGGACAGGGCCTCTACGAGCAGTACTTC	CASRGQGLYEQYF	TRBD1	NA	TRBV7-2	TRBJ2-7
TGTGCCAGCAGCGCGGGAAGTAGCACAGATACGCAGTATTTT	CASSAGSSTDTQYF	NA	NA	TRBV2	TRBJ2-3
TGTGCCAGCAGCTTAGCCCGGGAGCTGTTTTTT	CASSLARELFF	NA	NA	TRBV7-2	TRBJ2-2
TGTGCCAGCAGTGAACCCGGGACACTGACCGGGGAGCTGTTTTTT	CASSEPGTLTGELFF	NA	NA	TRBV6-1	TRBJ2-2
TGTGCCAGCAGCCCCGCCAGGACTAGCCTCTCCTACAATGAGCAGTTCTTC	CASSPARTSLSYNEQFF	TRBD2	NA	TRBV14	TRBJ2-1
TGTGCCAGTAGTCCTGGGACTAGCGGGGGAACCGGGGAGCTGTTTTTT	CASSPGTSGGTGELFF	TRBD2	NA	TRBV19	TRBJ2-2
TGCAGCGTTGAAGTCCGACTAGCTCCACCTGAGCAGTTCTTC	CSVEVRLAPPEQFF	TRBD2	NA	TRBV29-1	TRBJ2-1
TGTGCCAGCAGTCCCGGGGAGACCCAGTACTTC	CASSPGETQYF	NA	NA	TRBV12-3/TRBV12-4	TRBJ2-5
TGTGCCAGCAGTTCGAGGACAGGGGGAAGAGCTTTCTTT	CASSSRTGGRAFF	TRBD1	few	TRBV6-5	TRBJ1-1
TGTGCCAGCAGCCAGTTAGGGGGAACCTATAATTCACCCCTCCACTTT	CASSQLGGTYNSPLHF	NA	NA	TRBV7-8	TRBJ1-6
TGTGCCAGCAGTTGGGAGTGGGTCACAGATACGCAGTATTTT	CASSWEWVTDTQYF	NA	few	TRBV6-2/TRBV6-3	TRBJ2-3
TGTGCCAGTAGTATAGATCCTCGGCGGGGGTTTAACTATGGCTACACCTTC	CASSIDPRRGFNYGYTF	NA	NA	TRBV19	TRBJ1-2
TGTGCCTGGAGTGTGTCTTTCGCGGGACCGACTTACAATGAGCAGTTCTTC	CAWSVSFAGPTYNEQFF	NA	NA	TRBV30	TRBJ2-1
TGCGCCAGCAGCCAAGGAGCCTACGAGCAGTACTTC	CASSQGAYEQYF	NA	NA	TRBV5-1	TRBJ2-7
TGTGCCAGCAGTTTATCGTCGGCGACACCTTATGGCTACACCTTC	CASSLSSATPYGYTF	NA	NA	TRBV27	TRBJ1-2
TGTGCCAGCAGCTTGAATGCCGTGTATCGAGGGGGGAGTTCGGAGACCCAGTACTTC	CASSLNAVYRGGSSETQYF	NA	NA	TRBV7-2	TRBJ2-5
TGTGCCAGCACCTTAATAGCGGGGGGCAGTGAGACCCAGTACTTC	CASTLIAGGSETQYF	TRBD2	few	TRBV6-5	TRBJ2-5
TGTGCCAGCAGCCAAGAACTTCCGGGAGTGGGAAACACCGGGGAGCTGTTTTTT	CASSQELPGVGNTGELFF	NA	NA	TRBV3-1/TRBV3-2	TRBJ2-2
TGCGCCAGCAGCTCCCGGGGCCTTAACACCTTC	CASSSRGLNTF	NA	NA	TRBV4-1	TRBJ1-2
TGTGCCAGTTCTAACTATGGCTACACCTTC	CASSNYGYTF	NA	NA	TRBV28	TRBJ1-2
TGCGCCAGCAGTGCGTCGCAAGCAGGGGGTGAAGCTTTCTTT	CASSASQAGGEAFF	TRBD1	NA	TRBV10-1	TRBJ1-1
TGTGCCAGCAGCTTAGTTTTCCCGGAGCAGTTCTTC	CASSLVFPEQFF	NA	NA	TRBV11-2	TRBJ2-1
TGCGCCAGCAGTCCCGTCCCCTACGAGCAGTACTTC	CASSPVPYEQYF	NA	NA	TRBV23-1	TRBJ2-7
TGTGCCAGCAGGGCTAGCGGGGGGGCTTTGGAGACCCAGTACTTC	CASRASGGALETQYF	TRBD2	NA	TRBV6-5	TRBJ2-5
TGTGCCAGGGGGCGAGGGGGAAGGACTCAGCCCCAGCATTTT	CARGRGGRTQPQHF	NA	NA	TRBV7-2	TRBJ1-5
TGTGCCAGTAGTATAGGAGTCCCCTACGAGCAGTACTTC	CASSIGVPYEQYF	NA	NA	TRBV19	TRBJ2-7
TGTGCCACCAGTGACGTACCTAGCGGGGTGGGCCCAGATACGCAGTATTTT	CATSDVPSGVGPDTQYF	TRBD2	NA	TRBV24-1	TRBJ2-3
TGTGCCAGCTCACCCTTAACTAGCGGGGCGGACGAGCAGTACTTC	CASSPLTSGADEQYF	TRBD2	NA	TRBV18	TRBJ2-7
TGTGCCAGCAGCCCAAGCCCGGTCCGGGTACTCCACGAGCAGTACTTC	CASSPSPVRVLHEQYF	NA	NA	TRBV3-1/TRBV3-2	TRBJ2-7
TGCAGCGGCCAGGCTAGCACAGATACGCAGTATTTT	CSGQASTDTQYF	NA	NA	TRBV29-1	TRBJ2-3
TGTGCCAGCAGCGGTACCGGGACAATTAGCAATCAGCCCCAGCATTTT	CASSGTGTISNQPQHF	NA	once	TRBV7-2	TRBJ1-5
TGTGCCAGCAGCTTGGTGGCGTATACGCAGTATTTT	CASSLVAYTQYF	NA	NA	TRBV5-8	TRBJ2-3
TGCGCCAGCAGTGAGCAGACAGATCATGCTGAAGCTTTCTTT	CASSEQTDHAEAFF	NA	NA	TRBV10-2	TRBJ1-1
TGTGCCAGCAGCTCTCCGGGGGGAGGCTACACCTTC	CASSSPGGGYTF	NA	NA	TRBV7-3	TRBJ1-2
TGTGCCAGCAGTTACTCGCCAACCGGGGAGCTGTTTTTT	CASSYSPTGELFF	NA	NA	TRBV6-5	TRBJ2-2
TGTGCCAGCAGCGTAGAGGGGACAGGGGTCGCCTATGGCTACACCTTC	CASSVEGTGVAYGYTF	TRBD1	NA	TRBV9	TRBJ1-2
TGTGCCAGCAGTTACTCGGTCCAGCGGGAGACCCAGTACTTC	CASSYSVQRETQYF	NA	NA	TRBV6-6	TRBJ2-5